A single sample is the source of the 12 T cell receptor beta chains below, sequenced in a study of T cell repertoires in cytomegalovirus infection. Using its own MiXCR run on the reads, TCRdb lists one record per CDR3 protein. Found here are 510,000 or so distinct CDR3 sequences, around 27% of them singletons; the top ten hold under 15%. What was sequenced was PBMCs. Source of these receptors: a human donor in good health (CMV status not recorded). Some clones in this sample may be carry-over from other donors' samples.

The rearrangement links TRBV6-1 to TRBJ1-5; possibly TRBD1 for D (5 bases). The CDR3 totals 13 residues. Trimming pared 6 bases from V and 4 bases from J, leaving 10 bases between. Germline CDR1 and CDR2: MNHNS and SASEGT. The CDR3 region has the DNA TGTGCCAGCAGGTCGACAGAAAATCAGCCCCAGCATTTT. As protein: CASRSTENQPQHF.

Notes on this clonotype: The germline gene is not matched at one end of the junction; a read error may be the cause. This chain uses TRBV3-1 with TRBJ2-5; 7 nucleotides align to TRBD2. The CDR3 runs to 13 residues. Germline loops: CDR1 LGHDT, CDR2 YNNKEL (reference sequence). CDR3 sequence: CASSLQGASGTKF. CDR3 nucleotide sequence: TGTGCCAGCAGCCTTCAGGGAGCTAGCGGCACCAAATTC.

This clonotype was recorded a few times. The CDR3: CASSWERLLRDEQYF. In DNA form, the CDR3 reads TGTGCCAGCAGCTGGGAACGACTGCTTCGGGACGAGCAGTACTTC. This sequence joins TRBV5-5 and TRBJ2-7; D not certain. The CDR3 length is 15 residues. Trimming cost V 3 bases and J 5 bases, with 18 bases left between them. The germline CDR1 and CDR2 sequences are SGHKS and YYEKEE (reference sequence). The full variable domain, completed using reference TRBV5-5 and TRBJ2-7, is DAGVTQSPTHLIKTRGQQVTLRCSPISGHKSVSWYQQVLGQGPQFIFQYYEKEERGRGNFPDRFSARQFPNYSSELNVNALLLGDSALYLCASSWERLLRDEQYFGPGTRLTVT.

This clonotype has only a few counts. The genes are TRBV20-1 and TRBJ2-1, with D possibly being TRBD2 (6 bases). CDR3 size: 15 residues. Germline V gives CDR1 DFQATT, CDR2 SNEGSKA (reference sequence). V was clipped by 5 bases and J by 5 bases, with 19 bases between them. CDR3 in amino acids: CSAPSYRGGDNEQFF. In nucleotides, the CDR3 is TGCAGTGCTCCCTCTTATCGGGGAGGTGACAATGAGCAGTTCTTC.

This clonotype was counted many times. The V gene is TRBV7-6, the J gene TRBJ2-3; D gene ambiguous. The CDR3 has 13 residues. V lost 5 bases, J lost 6 bases, and 12 bases lay in between. Germline lookup yields CDR1 SGHVS and CDR2 FNYEAQ. CDR3: CASSPRVADTQYF. CDR3 in DNA: TGTGCCAGCAGCCCTAGGGTAGCCGATACGCAGTATTTT. Together with reference TRBV7-6 and TRBJ2-3, the CDR3 gives the full variable domain: GAGVSQSPRYKVTKRGQDVALRCDPISGHVSLYWYRQALGQGPEFLTYFNYEAQQDKSGLPNDRFSAERPEGSISTLTIQRTEQRDSAMYRCASSPRVADTQYFGPGTRLTVL.

This rearrangement joins TRBV2 to TRBJ2-3, with D uncertain. V lost 4 bases to trimming and J lost 0 bases, with 8 bases between them. The germline CDR1 and CDR2 sequences are SNHLY and FYNNEI. This CDR3 comprises 14 residues. The CDR3 DNA sequence: TGTGCCAGCAGTGGTGCTGGAAGCACAGATACGCAGTATTTT. It translates to CASSGAGSTDTQYF.

The rearrangement joins TRBV4-3 to TRBJ1-3, with D unclear. The CDR3 runs 14 residues. CDR1 and CDR2 (germline): LGHNA, YSLEER. Deletions cut 0 bases from V and 0 bases from J, with 3 bases between. The chain's CDR3 is CASSQDYSGNTIYF. In DNA form, the CDR3 reads TGCGCCAGCAGCCAAGACTACTCTGGAAACACCATATATTTT.

J is TRBJ2-2 and V is TRBV6-6; 16 nucleotides agree with TRBD2. The germline V gene encodes CDR1 MNHNY and CDR2 SVGAGI (reference sequence). J lost 3 bases, V lost 5 bases, and 6 bases had no gene match. This CDR3 comprises 18 residues. The CDR3: CASSGGLAGGPDTGELFF. CDR3 in DNA: TGTGCCAGCAGTGGGGGACTAGCGGGAGGGCCGGACACCGGGGAGCTGTTTTTT.

In this sample, this clonotype turned up a few times. CDR3 protein: CATSRSPKDTETQYF. The CDR3 DNA reads TGTGCCACCAGCCGAAGCCCCAAGGACACAGAGACCCAGTACTTC. The rearrangement uses TRBV15 and TRBJ2-5; D is perhaps TRBD1 (5 bases). Germline CDR1 is LNHNV and CDR2 is YYDKDF (reference sequence). The CDR3 consists of 15 residues. Trimming took 5 bases from V and 4 from J, leaving 17 bases between them.

This rearrangement joins TRBV19 to TRBJ1-5, with a possible D match to TRBD1 (5 bases). The CDR3 is made up of 15 amino acids. Germline values: CDR1 LNHDA, CDR2 SQIVND (reference sequence). The germline V and J ends were trimmed by 7 bases and 2 bases, with 15 bases remaining between them. The CDR3 is CASTPGWGGNQPQHF. The CDR3 DNA reads TGTGCCAGTACCCCCGGGTGGGGGGGCAATCAGCCCCAGCATTTT.

This clonotype was seen at least ten times. The chain joins TRBV7-2 to TRBJ1-2; no clear D. The V gene lost 4 bases and the J gene lost 4 bases, with 7 bases spanning the gap. Germline V gene data show CDR1 as SGHTA and CDR2 as FQGNSA. The CDR3 is 12 residues long. The CDR3 bases are TGTGCCAGCAGCTCGGACGGCTATGGCTACACCTTC. As protein: CASSSDGYGYTF.

This sequence joins TRBV6-6 and TRBJ2-6, with 10 nucleotides matching TRBD1. Germline V gives CDR1 MNHNY, CDR2 SVGAGI (reference sequence). The CDR3 extends over 19 amino acids. V lost 0 bases and J lost 2; bases outside the gene matches: 7. The chain's CDR3 is CASSYSAFDRGPGANVLTF. CDR3 in DNA: TGTGCCAGCAGTTACTCGGCATTTGACAGGGGGCCTGGGGCCAACGTCCTGACTTTC.